A single sample gave rise to the 19 T cell receptor beta chains below, sequenced in a study of Graves' ophthalmopathy and Graves' hyperthyroidism. Researchers took RNA transcripts and amplified TCR beta CDR3 regions from them. RT-PCR in the first round used HTBI primers; a second-round multiplex PCR followed. TCRdb reprocessed the multiplex PCR reads with MiXCR, giving one entry per CDR3 protein. The table has around 670,000 distinct CDR3 sequences, approximately 40% seen once; the top ten hold 35% to 55%. The source material was peripheral blood. The receptors derive from an adult man with Graves' ophthalmopathy.

The J gene is TRBJ1-2, the V gene TRBV7-2, with 9 positions matching TRBD1. This CDR3 is 15 amino acids long. Germline assignment: CDR1 SGHTA and CDR2 FQGNSA. Unmatched junction bases numbered 12, after V lost 5 bases and J lost 8 bases. The CDR3 region has the DNA TGTGCCAGCAGCCTAGGCTGGGACAGGGAGGGGGGCTACACCTTC. Translation: CASSLGWDREGGYTF.

This clonotype was seen more than once but under ten times. This sequence joins TRBV19 and TRBJ2-7; 14 bases are shared with TRBD2. The length of the CDR3 is 16 residues. Germline V gene lookup returns CDR1 LNHDA and CDR2 SQIVND (reference sequence). Trimming took 3 bases from V and 5 from J; bases not matched to a gene: 6. The chain's CDR3 is CASSIKGLAGVNEQYF. Written as DNA, the CDR3 is TGTGCCAGTAGTATCAAGGGACTAGCGGGAGTCAACGAGCAGTACTTC. Full variable domain (rest looked up from reference TRBV19 and TRBJ2-7): DGGITQSPKYLFRKEGQNVTLSCEQNLNHDAMYWYRQDPGQGLRLIYYSQIVNDFQKGDIAEGYSVSREKKESFPLTVTSAQKNPTAFYLCASSIKGLAGVNEQYFGPGTRLTVT.

The chain links TRBV20-1 to TRBJ1-1, with TRBD1 identical over 7 bases. CDR1 is DFQATT and CDR2 is SNEGSKA in the germline V gene (reference sequence). The CDR3 sequence is 13 residues long. V lost 4 bases and J lost 2; bases outside the gene matches: 4. CDR3 protein: CSATGTANTEAFF. In nucleotides, the CDR3 is TGCAGTGCTACCGGGACAGCAAACACTGAAGCTTTCTTT.

This chain connects TRBV20-1 to TRBJ1-1; a weak D match, TRBD1 (5 bases). Germline CDR1 is DFQATT and CDR2 is SNEGSKA (reference sequence). The CDR3 spans 15 residues. V lost 0 bases and J 1 base, leaving 12 bases between the germline ends. CDR3 sequence (DNA): TGCAGTGCTAGAGATACGAACGGACAGAACACTGAAGCTTTCTTT. Protein sequence: CSARDTNGQNTEAFF.

The CDR3 nucleotides are TGCAGTGCTTCTAGCGGGGACAGGGTGAATGAAAAACTGTTTTTT. Protein product: CSASSGDRVNEKLFF. The V gene is TRBV20-1, the J gene TRBJ1-4, with 9 bases aligning to TRBD1. V lost 5 bases and J lost 5; bases outside the gene matches: 9. CDR3 length: 15 amino acids. The germline V gene has CDR1 DFQATT and CDR2 SNEGSKA (reference sequence).

About this clonotype: Germline is not matched at one junction end, which may reflect a read error. The rearrangement links TRBV19 to TRBJ1-5; TRBD1 matches at 9 bases. This CDR3 has 14 amino acids. Germline V lookup: CDR1 LNHDA, CDR2 SQIVND (reference sequence). CDR3 in DNA: TGTGCCAGCAACAGGGGGCTAGGCAATCAGCTCCAGCATTTT. This encodes CASNRGLGNQLQHF.

The table lists this clonotype with a few counts. The V and J genes are TRBV19 and TRBJ1-5; 8 nucleotides align to TRBD1. The CDR3 runs 16 residues. V was pared by 6 bases and J by 5 bases, with 12 bases of the junction left unmatched. Germline V gene data show CDR1 as LNHDA and CDR2 as SQIVND (reference sequence). This CDR3 is CASSLRGTGGYQPQHF. In nucleotides, the CDR3 is TGTGCCAGTAGCCTCCGGGGGACAGGTGGGTATCAGCCCCAGCATTTT.

The rearrangement links TRBV25-1 to TRBJ2-2; TRBD2 matches 8 bases. The CDR3 spans 15 residues. After removal of 6 bases from V and 6 bases from J, the junction contained 9 bases not matched to a gene. CDR1 MGHDK and CDR2 SYGVNS come from the germline V gene. The CDR3 loop is CASRMTGGRSGELFF. CDR3 bases: TGTGCCAGCAGGATGACTGGCGGGAGGTCCGGGGAGCTGTTTTTT.

There are many counts of this clonotype. V is TRBV10-3 and J is TRBJ2-7; 9 bases map to TRBD2. The ends lost 9 bases at V and 3 bases at J; junction bases unmatched: 12. The CDR3 is made up of 15 amino acids. The V gene's germline CDR1 is ENHRY and CDR2 SYGVKD. DNA for the CDR3: TGTGCCATACGGGCCGGGCGGGAGGGCCACTACGAGCAGTACTTC. This codes for CAIRAGREGHYEQYF.

The V call is TRBV29-1, the J call TRBJ2-2; D unresolved. The length of the CDR3 is 13 residues. The germline V gene encodes CDR1 SQVTM and CDR2 ANQGSEA. V lost 2 bases to trimming and J lost 9 bases, with 13 bases between them. DNA of the CDR3: TGCAGCGTTGAAACCCAAGGGCGTTGGGAGCTGTTTTTT. Translated: CSVETQGRWELFF.

The chain recombines TRBV7-3 with TRBJ2-2; 7 bases fit TRBD2. Trimming cost V 5 bases and J 2 bases; bases outside gene matches: 11. The CDR3 covers 17 residues. Germline V gene sequence: CDR1 SGHTA, CDR2 FQGTGA. The CDR3 DNA sequence: TGTGCCAGCAGCGCCTACGGGGCTAGCGGAAACACCGGGGAGCTGTTTTTT. It encodes CASSAYGASGNTGELFF.

The CDR3 loop reads CASLATGAGELFF. In DNA, the CDR3 is TGTGCCAGCTTAGCGACAGGGGCCGGGGAGCTGTTTTTT. The rearrangement uses TRBV7-9 and TRBJ2-2; 8 bases are a match to TRBD1. Germline trimming cut 8 bases from V and 6 bases from J; bases unmatched to any gene: 5. The CDR3 loop spans 13 amino acids. Germline CDR1 SEHNR, CDR2 FQNEAQ (reference sequence).

With regard to this clonotype: Being one base from a much bigger clone, this may be a read error. This sequence joins TRBV9 and TRBJ1-4, with 9 bases fitting TRBD1. Looked up from germline, CDR1 is SGDLS and CDR2 is YYNGEE. With V trimmed by 4 bases and J by 8 bases, 6 bases remained unmatched. The length of the CDR3 is 14 residues. The CDR3 nucleotides read TGTGCCAGCAGCCTCCGGGACAGGGACGAAAAACTGTTTTTT. It codes for CASSLRDRDEKLFF.

The chain recombines TRBV7-9 with TRBJ2-5; perhaps TRBD1 as D (5 bases). CDR1 and CDR2 (germline): SEHNR, FQNEAQ (reference sequence). Deletions cut 4 bases from V and 3 bases from J, with 15 bases between. The CDR3 runs to 15 residues. CDR3 DNA: TGTGCCAGCAGCTCCTTAGGGGCCCGGGAAGAGACCCAGTACTTC. Protein product: CASSSLGAREETQYF.

This clonotype was counted only a few times. V gene TRBV3-1 combines with J gene TRBJ2-7; 7 bases are a match to TRBD2. Germline CDR1 and CDR2: LGHDT and YNNKEL (reference sequence). J was trimmed by 5 bases and V by 3 bases; bases with no gene match: 4. This CDR3 region has 13 residues. The CDR3 bases are TGTGCCAGCAGCCAGAGCAGCGGGAACGAGCAGTACTTC. Protein sequence: CASSQSSGNEQYF.

As to this clonotype: Relative to the germline gene, one junction end is altered; a read error may explain this. This chain uses TRBV19 with TRBJ2-6; a possible D gene is TRBD1 (6 bases). CDR3 length: 18 residues. Germline V gives CDR1 LNHDA, CDR2 SQIVND (reference sequence). CDR3 nucleotide sequence: TGTGCCAGTAGTGTGAGGCAGGGGCGATACTCTGGGGCCAACGTCCCGACTTTC. As protein: CASSVRQGRYSGANVPTF.

The V gene is TRBV29-1, the J gene TRBJ1-4, with a weak D call TRBD1 (5 bases). This CDR3 is 11 amino acids long. Germline CDR1 and CDR2: SQVTM and ANQGSEA. The CDR3 coding sequence is TGCAACGGGGGGTACAGTGAAAAACTGTTTTTT. Its protein product is CNGGYSEKLFF.

This clonotype came up many times. The V call is TRBV7-2, the J call TRBJ1-5, with no clear D. The CDR3 has 12 residues. Germline CDR1 SGHTA, CDR2 FQGNSA. With 2 bases removed from V and 6 bases from J, the gap between germline ends came to 5 bases. CDR3 nucleotide sequence: TGTGCCAGCAGCTTACCAAGTCAGCCCCAGCATTTT. Translating it yields CASSLPSQPQHF.

This clonotype was counted at least ten times. A junction end diverges from the germline sequence, so it may reflect a read error. The rearrangement joins TRBV10-3 to TRBJ1-5, with D hard to call. CDR1 and CDR2 (germline): ENHRY, SYGVKD. The CDR3 is 13 residues long. The CDR3 coding sequence is TGTGCCAGCAGTTACTCGGAACGTCAGCCCCAGCATTTT. It is translated as CASSYSERQPQHF.